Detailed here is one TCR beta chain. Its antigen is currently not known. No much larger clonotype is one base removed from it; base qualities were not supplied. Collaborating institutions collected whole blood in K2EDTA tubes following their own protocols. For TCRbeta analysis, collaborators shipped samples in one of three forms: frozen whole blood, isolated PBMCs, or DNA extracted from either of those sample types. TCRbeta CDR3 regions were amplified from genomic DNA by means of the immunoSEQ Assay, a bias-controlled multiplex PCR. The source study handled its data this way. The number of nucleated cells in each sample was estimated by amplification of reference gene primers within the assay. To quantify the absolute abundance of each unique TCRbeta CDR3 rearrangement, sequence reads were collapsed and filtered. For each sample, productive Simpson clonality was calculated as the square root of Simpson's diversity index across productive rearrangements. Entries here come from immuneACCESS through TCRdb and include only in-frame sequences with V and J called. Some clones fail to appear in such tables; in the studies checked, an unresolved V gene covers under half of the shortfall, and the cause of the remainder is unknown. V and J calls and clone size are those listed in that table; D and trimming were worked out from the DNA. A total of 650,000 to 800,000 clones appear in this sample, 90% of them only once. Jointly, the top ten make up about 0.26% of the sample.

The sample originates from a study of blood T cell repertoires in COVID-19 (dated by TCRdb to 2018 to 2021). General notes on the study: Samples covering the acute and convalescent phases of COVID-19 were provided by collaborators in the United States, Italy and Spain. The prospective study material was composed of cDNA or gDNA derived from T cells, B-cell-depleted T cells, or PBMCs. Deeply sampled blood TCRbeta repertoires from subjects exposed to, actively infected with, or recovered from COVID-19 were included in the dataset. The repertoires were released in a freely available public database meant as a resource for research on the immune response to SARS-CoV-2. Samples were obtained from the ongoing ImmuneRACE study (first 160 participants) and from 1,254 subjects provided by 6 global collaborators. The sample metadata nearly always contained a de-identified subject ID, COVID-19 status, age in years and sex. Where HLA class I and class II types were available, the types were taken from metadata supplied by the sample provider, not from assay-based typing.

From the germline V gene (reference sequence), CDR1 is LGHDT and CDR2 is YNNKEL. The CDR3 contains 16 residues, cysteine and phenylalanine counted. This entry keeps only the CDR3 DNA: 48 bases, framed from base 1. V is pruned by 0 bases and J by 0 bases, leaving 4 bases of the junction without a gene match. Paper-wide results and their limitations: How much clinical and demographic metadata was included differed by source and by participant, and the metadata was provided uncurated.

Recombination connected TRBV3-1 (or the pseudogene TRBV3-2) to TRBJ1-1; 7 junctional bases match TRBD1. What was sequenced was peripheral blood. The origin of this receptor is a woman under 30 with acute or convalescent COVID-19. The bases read TGTGCCAGCAGCCAAGAAACGACAGGGTTGAACACTGAAGCTTTCTTT. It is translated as CASSQETTGLNTEAFF.